This T cell receptor beta chain stems from a study of cytomegalovirus exposure and HLA in healthy donors. The PCR made use of 60 Vbeta and 13 Jbeta primers. The data were produced by immunoSEQ multiplex PCR, yet TCRdb's version contains in-frame clones alone and is incomplete. The data contain 100,000 or so clones, around 80% of them singletons. V lost 1 base and J lost 5; bases outside the gene matches: 5. CDR1 and CDR2 (germline): SGHVS, FNYEAQ. This CDR3 spans 16 amino acids. The TCR comes from a middle-aged woman in good health and CMV-seronegative. The V and J genes are TRBV7-6 and TRBJ2-3; 11 bases match TRBD2. Material: PBMCs. The CDR3 bases are TGTGCCAGCAGCTTAGGCCTAGCGGGAGGCGAAGATACGCAGTATTTT. This encodes CASSLGLAGGEDTQYF.